This TCR beta chain was sequenced in a study of T cells expressing NK-cell markers. Germline assignment: CDR1 SGHDT and CDR2 YYEEEE. The CDR3 has 15 residues. TCRdb processed the 5' RACE reads again and assigns one entry to each CDR3 protein, with no DNA. The listing records roughly 160,000 distinct CDR3 sequences. This clonotype originated in a man aged 18-75 years in good health. V and J are TRBV5-6 and TRBJ1-1. The material sequenced was blood T cells: a sorted CD56 or NKG2C T cell subset, CD4+ or CD8+ T cells, or bulk PBMC T cells (not recorded which). The CDR3 spells CASSLAAYIGTEAFF.